The 20 T cell receptor beta chains below were found in one sample sequenced in a study of T cell responses to AZD1222 COVID-19 vaccine. Profiled with immunoSEQ multiplex PCR; TCRdb holds only in-frame clones, not every one. The data hold roughly 190,000 clones, with around 90% observed a single time. The sequencing used peripheral blood, collected on day 0 of AZD1222 vaccination. The receptors stem from an adult in good health.

The CDR3 reads CASSLGGRQETQYF. CDR3 sequence (DNA): TGTGCCAGCAGCTTAGGAGGGAGGCAAGAGACCCAGTACTTC. This rearrangement joins TRBV7-9 to TRBJ2-5; possibly TRBD2 for D (6 bases). Trimming pared 1 base from V and 2 bases from J, leaving 8 bases between. This CDR3 region has 14 residues. The V gene's germline CDR1 is SEHNR and CDR2 FQNEAQ (reference sequence). Supplemented by reference TRBV7-9 and TRBJ2-5, the full variable domain reads DTGVSQNPRHKITKRGQNVTFRCDPISEHNRLYWYRQTLGQGPEFLTYFQNEAQLEKSRLLSDRFSAERPKGSFSTLEIQRTEQGDSAMYLCASSLGGRQETQYFGPGTRLLVL.

The V call is TRBV21-1, the J call TRBJ2-5; no DNA check was done on the table's D call, TRBD2. TRBV21-1 is recorded as a pseudogene. The length of the CDR3 is 14 residues. The CDR3 spells CASSIRGLQETQYF. CDR3 bases: TGTGCCAGCAGCATAAGGGGACTCCAAGAGACCCAGTACTTC.

This rearrangement joins TRBV3-1 (or the pseudogene TRBV3-2) to TRBJ2-1; D gene ambiguous. This CDR3 contains 13 residues. The V and J ends lost 1 base and 4 bases respectively, with 5 bases between them. CDR1 and CDR2 (germline): LGHDT, YNNKEL (reference sequence). As DNA, the CDR3 is TGTGCCAGCAGCCAAGCTAGGTACAATGAGCAGTTCTTC. Translation: CASSQARYNEQFF.

V usage is TRBV18 and J usage is TRBJ2-2; D remains ambiguous. The CDR3 length is 13 residues. Looked up from germline, CDR1 is KGHSH and CDR2 is LQKENI. The V end lost 0 bases, the J end lost 6 bases, and 5 bases lay between the germline ends. The CDR3 DNA sequence: TGTGCCAGCTCACCACCAATGGCCGGGGAGCTGTTTTTT. This codes for CASSPPMAGELFF.

The CDR3 bases are TGTGCCAGTAGTATTACCGGTGTCAACACTGAAGCTTTCTTT. It translates to CASSITGVNTEAFF. The chain joins TRBV19 to TRBJ1-1; D not resolved. CDR3 length equals 14 residues. In germline, CDR1 is LNHDA, CDR2 SQIVND (reference sequence). V lost 3 bases, J lost 2 bases, and 10 bases lay in between.

CDR3 sequence: CASSLSAGGTGELFF. The CDR3 DNA follows: TGTGCCAGCAGCTTATCAGCAGGGGGCACCGGGGAGCTGTTTTTT. The chain employs TRBV7-2 and TRBJ2-2, with 7 bases matching TRBD1. J lost 4 bases, V lost 2 bases, and 4 bases had no gene match. This CDR3 region has 15 residues. Germline CDR1 and CDR2: SGHTA and FQGNSA.

The chain recombines TRBV24-1 with TRBJ2-3; D is perhaps TRBD1 or TRBD2 (5 bases each). V was cut by 7 bases and J by 4 bases, with 17 bases left in between. Germline lookup yields CDR1 KGHDR and CDR2 SFDVKD. The CDR3 extends over 15 amino acids. CDR3 sequence: CATRSPKEGPDTQYF. DNA for the CDR3: TGTGCCACCAGGTCCCCTAAAGAGGGGCCAGATACGCAGTATTTT.

This chain links TRBV24-1 with TRBJ2-3; unclear D gene. The CDR3 runs 15 residues. The germline gives CDR1 KGHDR, CDR2 SFDVKD. The germline V and J ends were trimmed by 4 bases and 0 bases, with 10 bases remaining between them. CDR3 in amino acids: CATSEGPSSTDTQYF. The CDR3, as DNA: TGTGCCACCAGTGAAGGGCCCTCTAGCACAGATACGCAGTATTTT.

The rearrangement uses TRBV18 and TRBJ2-1, with TRBD2 identical over 14 bases. The CDR3 sequence is 15 residues long. Germline V gene data show CDR1 as KGHSH and CDR2 as LQKENI. Trimming at V came to 6 bases and at J to 7 bases, leaving 5 bases not matched to a gene. The CDR3 DNA sequence: TGTGCCAGCTCGTTGACTAGCGGGAGGGTAAATGAGCAGTTCTTC. Protein product: CASSLTSGRVNEQFF. The complete variable domain, with remaining parts taken from reference TRBV18 and TRBJ2-1, reads NAGVMQNPRHLVRRRGQEARLRCSPMKGHSHVYWYRQLPEEGLKFMVYLQKENIIDESGMPKERFSAEFPKEGPSILRIQQVVRGDSAAYFCASSLTSGRVNEQFFGPGTRLTVL.

This sequence joins TRBV5-1 and TRBJ1-1, with D hard to call. The CDR3 is made up of 13 amino acids. Trimming cost V 6 bases and J 5 bases, with 14 bases left between them. The germline V gene encodes CDR1 SGHRS and CDR2 YFSETQ. The CDR3 nucleotides are TGCGCCAGCACCGTGGATGGAGGAACTGAAGCTTTCTTT. It codes for CASTVDGGTEAFF.

This clone was counted once. The chain carries TRBV19 and TRBJ2-3; 9 bases align to TRBD1. Trimming at V came to 7 bases and at J to 9 bases, leaving 14 bases not matched to a gene. From germline, CDR1 is LNHDA and CDR2 SQIVND (reference sequence). There are 15 residues in the CDR3. CDR3 nucleotides: TGTGCCAGTAAGGAAAGGACAGGGGTAATAGGCACGCAGTATTTT. This encodes CASKERTGVIGTQYF. Full variable domain (rest looked up from reference TRBV19 and TRBJ2-3): DGGITQSPKYLFRKEGQNVTLSCEQNLNHDAMYWYRQDPGQGLRLIYYSQIVNDFQKGDIAEGYSVSREKKESFPLTVTSAQKNPTAFYLCASKERTGVIGTQYFGPGTRLTVL.

J is TRBJ2-1 and V is TRBV10-3; the match to TRBD2 covers 8 bases. The CDR3 runs 16 residues. The ends lost 4 bases at V and 2 bases at J; junction bases unmatched: 7. CDR1 and CDR2 from the germline V gene are ENHRY and SYGVKD. As DNA, the CDR3 is TGTGCCATCAGTGCCTCTAGCGGGCGTACCTACAATGAGCAGTTCTTC. Amino acids: CAISASSGRTYNEQFF.

The gene calls are TRBV7-9 and TRBJ1-5, with a possible D match to TRBD1 (6 bases). CDR1 and CDR2 (germline): SEHNR, FQNEAQ (reference sequence). V lost 0 bases, J lost 3 bases, and 9 bases lay in between. CDR3 size: 15 residues. CDR3 sequence (DNA): TGTGCCAGCAGCTTAGCTGGGGACACCAATCAGCCCCAGCATTTT. Translating gives CASSLAGDTNQPQHF.

This chain links TRBV11-3 with TRBJ1-1; 11 bases fit TRBD1. This CDR3 region has 16 residues. Germline trimming cut 5 bases from V and 1 base from J; bases unmatched to any gene: 6. Per the germline V gene, CDR1 is SGHNT and CDR2 is YENEEA. The CDR3, as DNA: TGTGCCAGCAGCCTCGGACAGGGGGCTCCGAACACTGAAGCTTTCTTT. This codes for CASSLGQGAPNTEAFF.

The genes are TRBV4-3 and TRBJ1-3; D is undetermined. Trimming removed 4 bases at V and 4 bases at J, with 8 bases between. CDR1 LGHNA and CDR2 YSLEER come from the germline V gene. This CDR3 is built from 13 residues. CDR3 nucleotide sequence: TGCGCCAGCAGCCCACGCATCGGAAACACCATATATTTT. This translates into CASSPRIGNTIYF.

V and J are TRBV27 and TRBJ1-6; D is perhaps TRBD1 (5 bases). This CDR3 contains 16 residues. The germline V gene has CDR1 MNHEY and CDR2 SMNVEV (reference sequence). V was cut by 3 bases and J by 9 bases, with 18 bases left in between. For the CDR3, the DNA is TGTGCCAGCAGTTTCCAGGGTGGGCGATACGGTTCACCCCTCCACTTT. Its translation is CASSFQGGRYGSPLHF.

In nucleotides, the CDR3 is TGTGCCAGTAGTACCGGGACAGTTTTCACTGAAGCTTTCTTT. Protein product: CASSTGTVFTEAFF. The chain links TRBV19 to TRBJ1-1; 7 nucleotides match TRBD1. CDR1 is LNHDA and CDR2 is SQIVND in the germline V gene (reference sequence). CDR3 size: 14 residues. V dropped 4 bases and J dropped 4; count of bases not matched to a gene: 6.

This clone appeared a few times. V usage is TRBV27 and J usage is TRBJ2-1, with TRBD2 identical over 12 bases. This CDR3 spans 18 amino acids. The ends lost 6 bases at V and 4 bases at J; junction bases unmatched: 13. Germline CDR1 is MNHEY and CDR2 is SMNVEV (reference sequence). The CDR3 spells CASSFRLAGERGYNEQFF. The CDR3 region has the DNA TGTGCCAGCAGCTTTCGACTAGCGGGAGAGAGGGGATACAATGAGCAGTTCTTC.

The CDR3 spells CASSLARARGYTF. CDR3 sequence (DNA): TGTGCCAGCAGCTTAGCGCGGGCCCGAGGCTACACCTTC. The chain employs TRBV7-2 and TRBJ1-2; D not certain. This CDR3 has 13 residues. The V and J ends lost 0 bases and 8 bases respectively, with 10 bases between them. CDR1 is SGHTA, CDR2 FQGNSA, per germline.

This clone was seen once. This rearrangement joins TRBV28 to TRBJ1-1; possibly TRBD1 for D (5 bases). The length of the CDR3 is 14 residues. Looked up from germline, CDR1 is MDHEN and CDR2 is SYDVKM. Trimming shortened V by 3 bases and J by 1 base, and 9 bases separated the two germline ends. The CDR3 loop is CASSFQGTNTEAFF. CDR3 bases: TGTGCCAGCAGTTTCCAGGGAACGAACACTGAAGCTTTCTTT.